The source of this TCR beta chain is a study of T cell responses to AZD1222 COVID-19 vaccine. The study's findings and limits: Repertoires were collected only later (after the peak T cell response had occurred). Baseline seropositivity occurred in only a handful of AZD1222 recipients.

Data came from immunoSEQ multiplex PCR; TCRdb stores just in-frame clones and leaves some out. The sample holds around 99,000 clones; more than 90% are singletons and the top ten take approximately 12%. The CDR3 has 15 amino acids. Germline V gene data show CDR1 as SGHRS and CDR2 as YFSETQ. Unmatched junction bases numbered 7, after V lost 4 bases and J lost 3 bases. Comment on this clone: Antigen unknown.

The source is an adult in good health. The J gene is TRBJ1-2, the V gene TRBV5-1, with 9 bases fitting TRBD1. This sample comprised peripheral blood, obtained on day 0 of AZD1222 vaccination. The CDR3 DNA is TGCGCCAGCAGCACCGGACAGGGGTACGACTATGGCTACACCTTC. This codes for CASSTGQGYDYGYTF.